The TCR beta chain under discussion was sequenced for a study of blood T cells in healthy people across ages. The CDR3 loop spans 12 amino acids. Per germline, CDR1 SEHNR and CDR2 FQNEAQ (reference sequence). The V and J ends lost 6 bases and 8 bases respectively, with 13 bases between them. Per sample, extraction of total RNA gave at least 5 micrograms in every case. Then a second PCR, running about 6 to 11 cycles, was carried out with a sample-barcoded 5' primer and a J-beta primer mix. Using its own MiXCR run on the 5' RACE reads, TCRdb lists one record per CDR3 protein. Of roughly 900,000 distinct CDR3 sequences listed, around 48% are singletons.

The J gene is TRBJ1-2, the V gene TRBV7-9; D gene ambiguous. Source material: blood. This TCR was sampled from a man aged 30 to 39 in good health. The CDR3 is CASSQRSLGYTF. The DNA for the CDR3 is TGTGCCAGCAGTCAGAGGTCCTTGGGCTACACCTTC.